The 31 T cell receptor beta chains below were found in one sample sequenced in a study of blood T cell repertoires in COVID-19. This table comes from immunoSEQ multiplex PCR, and its TCRdb copy is limited to in-frame clones, with some not included. The data show a few hundred thousand clones, with approximately 91% seen just once and roughly 0.96% held by the top ten. Sequencing input: peripheral blood. These TCRs come from a woman in her thirties or forties who had recovered from COVID-19.

The V gene is TRBV7-2, the J gene TRBJ2-1; the D is unclear. The CDR3 is 14 amino acids. The V gene lost 1 base and the J gene lost 9 bases, with 13 bases spanning the gap. CDR1 and CDR2 from the germline V gene are SGHTA and FQGNSA. CDR3 coding DNA: TGTGCCAGCAGCTTAGGCGGTAGCATCGGTGAGCAGTTCTTC. It encodes CASSLGGSIGEQFF. The variable domain in full, with the rest retrieved from reference TRBV7-2 and TRBJ2-1, is GAGVSQSPSNKVTEKGKDVELRCDPISGHTALYWYRQSLGQGLEFLIYFQGNSAPDKSGLPSDRFSAERTGGSVSTLTIQRTQQEDSAVYLCASSLGGSIGEQFFGPGTRLTVL.

This clone was recorded once. This chain uses TRBV11-3 with TRBJ2-3; the match to TRBD2 covers 7 bases. CDR3 length equals 14 residues. V lost 3 bases, J lost 0 bases, and 0 bases stayed unmatched. Germline V gene sequence: CDR1 SGHNT, CDR2 YENEEA. The CDR3 reads CASSFSGSTDTQYF. Written as DNA, the CDR3 is TGTGCCAGCAGCTTTAGCGGGAGCACAGATACGCAGTATTTT.

CDR3 amino acids: CASRAETSGSYGGELFF. CDR3 sequence (DNA): TGTGCCAGTAGGGCCGAGACTAGCGGGAGCTATGGCGGGGAGCTGTTTTTT. The J gene is TRBJ2-2, the V gene TRBV19; 12 nucleotides align to TRBD2. Germline CDR1 reads LNHDA; CDR2 reads SQIVND (reference sequence). V dropped 6 bases and J dropped 7; count of bases not matched to a gene: 12. This CDR3 is 17 amino acids long.

The chain carries TRBV30 and TRBJ2-3; a weak D match, TRBD2 (5 bases). The CDR3 length is 14 residues. The germline V and J ends were trimmed by 0 bases and 0 bases, with 7 bases remaining between them. The germline V gene has CDR1 GTSNPN and CDR2 SVGIG (reference sequence). The CDR3 DNA reads TGTGCCTGGAGTGTTAGCGTCAGCACAGATACGCAGTATTTT. It codes for CAWSVSVSTDTQYF.

The chain carries TRBV10-3 and TRBJ2-7, with 11 bases lining up with TRBD2. Germline CDR1 is ENHRY and CDR2 is SYGVKD. The CDR3 is made up of 18 amino acids. The V segment lost 2 bases and the J segment 4 bases; nucleotides outside the gene matches: 13. DNA of the CDR3: TGTGCCATCAGTGAGGCCAGACTAGCGGGAAGGCGATTATACGAGCAGTACTTC. This encodes CAISEARLAGRRLYEQYF.

The CDR3 protein is CASSLGGVDTEAFF. DNA of the CDR3: TGTGCCAGCAGTTTGGGGGGGGTCGACACTGAAGCTTTCTTT. The chain couples TRBV6-5 to TRBJ1-1, with D tentatively TRBD1 (5 bases). Germline values: CDR1 MNHEY, CDR2 SVGAGI. Trimming stripped 4 bases from V and 3 bases from J, with 12 bases between. This CDR3 is 14 amino acids long.

V usage is TRBV5-8 and J usage is TRBJ2-3, with D perhaps matching TRBD2 (6 bases). Germline CDR1 is SGHTS and CDR2 is YDEGEE. This CDR3 spans 14 amino acids. V lost 0 bases, J lost 4 bases, and 9 bases lay in between. The CDR3 nucleotides are TGTGCCAGCAGCTTGGCCCGCGGGGCAGATACGCAGTATTTT. Its translation is CASSLARGADTQYF.

The chain is built from TRBV5-5 and TRBJ2-7; TRBD2 matches 8 bases. The CDR3 is 14 amino acids. CDR1 SGHKS and CDR2 YYEKEE come from the germline V gene (reference sequence). Unmatched junction bases numbered 4, after V lost 3 bases and J lost 2 bases. CDR3 sequence reads: CASSSNGGAYEQYF. The CDR3 DNA sequence: TGTGCCAGCAGCTCGAACGGGGGGGCCTACGAGCAGTACTTC.

This chain connects TRBV3-1 (or the pseudogene TRBV3-2) to TRBJ2-5, with 9 positions matching TRBD2. Trimming cost V 3 bases and J 5 bases; bases outside gene matches: 25. Germline values: CDR1 LGHDT, CDR2 YNNKEL (reference sequence). This CDR3 region has 21 residues. In DNA form, the CDR3 reads TGTGCCAGCAGCCATGATCCCGTCAGGGGGGTGGCTAGCGGGATTCGGGAGACCCAGTACTTC. Amino acid sequence: CASSHDPVRGVASGIRETQYF.

The V gene is TRBV7-2, the J gene TRBJ2-3; the match to TRBD2 covers 7 bases. Trimming cost V 5 bases and J 6 bases; bases outside gene matches: 8. This CDR3 spans 14 amino acids. The germline gives CDR1 SGHTA, CDR2 FQGNSA. The CDR3 DNA follows: TGTGCCAGCAGCATTAGACTAGCACAGGATACGCAGTATTTT. As protein: CASSIRLAQDTQYF.

The chain couples TRBV7-3 to TRBJ2-3; 8 nucleotides line up with TRBD2. In germline, CDR1 is SGHTA, CDR2 FQGTGA. The CDR3 runs 14 residues. Trimming cost V 3 bases and J 6 bases; bases outside gene matches: 5. In DNA form, the CDR3 reads TGTGCCAGCAGCTTCGGAGCGGGAGTGGATACGCAGTATTTT. Protein product: CASSFGAGVDTQYF.

The J gene is TRBJ2-7, the V gene TRBV10-3; TRBD2 agrees at 15 bases. The CDR3 has 15 residues. V gave up 6 bases and J gave up 3 bases; unmatched junction bases: 3. Germline CDR1 ENHRY, CDR2 SYGVKD. The CDR3, as DNA: TGTGCCATCAGCCCGGGACTAGCGGGAGGCTACGAGCAGTACTTC. Translated: CAISPGLAGGYEQYF.

The chain has TRBV13 and TRBJ2-5; 8 bases align to TRBD1. Germline assignment: CDR1 PRHDT and CDR2 FYEKMQ (reference sequence). This CDR3 has 15 residues. The trim removed 6 bases at V and 6 bases at J, leaving 12 bases unmatched. CDR3 bases: TGTGCCAGCAGAGAGGGGGGCCAGGGGGCAAAGACCCAGTACTTC. The encoded protein is CASREGGQGAKTQYF.

This chain links TRBV3-1 (or the pseudogene TRBV3-2) with TRBJ2-1; 8 nucleotides line up with TRBD1. The germline CDR1 and CDR2 sequences are LGHDT and YNNKEL (reference sequence). V lost 1 base to trimming and J lost 12 bases; unmatched junction nucleotides: 14. This CDR3 contains 16 residues. The CDR3 is CASSQAGTGQGRAQFF. The CDR3 DNA is TGTGCCAGCAGCCAAGCGGGGACTGGACAGGGAAGGGCGCAGTTCTTC.

This chain connects TRBV10-3 to TRBJ2-1, with D possibly matching TRBD1 (5 bases). The CDR3 is 13 amino acids. Germline CDR1 reads ENHRY; CDR2 reads SYGVKD. Trimming left V 2 bases short and J 6 bases short, with 8 bases between. The CDR3, as DNA: TGTGCCATCAGTGAGGGGGCGAGCAATGAGCAGTTCTTC. Translation: CAISEGASNEQFF.

The rearrangement uses TRBV3-1 (or the pseudogene TRBV3-2) and TRBJ2-1, with a weak D call TRBD2 (5 bases). CDR3 size: 17 residues. CDR1 and CDR2 (germline): LGHDT, YNNKEL (reference sequence). With 3 bases removed from V and 4 bases from J, the gap between germline ends came to 19 bases. This chain's CDR3 is CASSQGDTSEIYNEQFF. The CDR3 DNA sequence: TGTGCCAGCAGCCAGGGAGACACATCAGAGATTTACAATGAGCAGTTCTTC.

The J gene is TRBJ2-1, the V gene TRBV7-9; 14 nucleotides align to TRBD2. This CDR3 spans 15 amino acids. CDR1 and CDR2 from the germline V gene are SEHNR and FQNEAQ (reference sequence). Germline trimming cut 3 bases from V and 9 bases from J; bases unmatched to any gene: 4. CDR3 DNA: TGTGCCAGCAGCTTGGGGACTAGCGGGAGAGGTGAGCAGTTCTTC. It yields the protein CASSLGTSGRGEQFF.

The chain recombines TRBV5-1 with TRBJ1-1; D is possibly TRBD1 (6 bases). Trimming took 4 bases from V and 1 from J, leaving 11 bases between them. This CDR3 region has 14 residues. Germline-derived CDR1 and CDR2 are SGHRS and YFSETQ. Written as DNA, the CDR3 is TGCGCCAGCAGCCCCGGGACATCGAACACTGAAGCTTTCTTT. Translation gives CASSPGTSNTEAFF.

CDR3 sequence (DNA): TGTGCCAGCAGCCAAGATACAAGCGGGACCACCTCTAGCACAGATACGCAGTATTTT. Amino acid sequence: CASSQDTSGTTSSTDTQYF. This chain links TRBV4-2 with TRBJ2-3; TRBD2 matches 7 bases. Germline V CDR1 and CDR2: LGHNA, YNFKEQ. This CDR3 region has 19 residues. With 0 bases clipped from V and 0 bases from J, the junction kept 12 bases outside the gene matches.

This chain connects TRBV10-3 to TRBJ2-7, with 9 bases identical to TRBD1. The CDR3 totals 13 residues. From germline, CDR1 is ENHRY and CDR2 SYGVKD. V was clipped by 11 bases and J by 3 bases; unmatched bases: 8. The CDR3 region has the DNA TGTGCCGTTGGGACAGGGAAAGTCTACGAGCAGTACTTC. Its protein is CAVGTGKVYEQYF.

The genes are TRBV12-3 or TRBV12-4 and TRBJ2-7; 7 bases agree with TRBD1. The CDR3 is 13 amino acids. V dropped 6 bases and J dropped 2; count of bases not matched to a gene: 4. The CDR3 DNA reads TGTGCCAGCAGGACCGGGACAGCCTACGAGCAGTACTTC. It yields the protein CASRTGTAYEQYF.

This chain connects TRBV5-1 to TRBJ2-1; the D gene is possibly TRBD1 (6 bases). The ends were cut back, 4 bases at V and 2 bases at J, with 16 bases in the middle. CDR1 is SGHRS, CDR2 YFSETQ, per germline. The length of the CDR3 is 16 residues. CDR3 amino acids: CASSTGQTSTYNEQFF. DNA for the CDR3: TGCGCCAGCAGCACGGGACAAACCAGTACCTACAATGAGCAGTTCTTC.

The chain uses TRBV7-2 and TRBJ2-4, with 10 bases fitting TRBD2. The V and J ends lost 3 bases and 3 bases, in that order; junction bases with no gene match: 8. Germline CDR1 SGHTA, CDR2 FQGNSA. The CDR3 contains 17 residues. The CDR3 coding sequence is TGTGCCAGCAGCTTCTCACAGCGGGAGGGTGGCAAAAACATTCAGTACTTC. It codes for CASSFSQREGGKNIQYF.

This clone has just a few counts. The chain links TRBV9 to TRBJ1-2; tentatively, D is TRBD1 (6 bases). CDR1 is SGDLS, CDR2 YYNGEE, per germline. Trimming pared 0 bases from V and 0 bases from J, leaving 9 bases between. CDR3 length: 15 residues. As DNA, the CDR3 is TGTGCCAGCAGCGTAGACGGGACAACTAACTATGGCTACACCTTC. Translating gives CASSVDGTTNYGYTF.

The chain recombines TRBV19 with TRBJ2-7; the D gene is possibly TRBD2 (6 bases). CDR1 is LNHDA and CDR2 is SQIVND in the germline V gene (reference sequence). The CDR3 consists of 16 residues. Deletions cut 1 base from V and 7 bases from J, with 20 bases between. In DNA form, the CDR3 reads TGTGCCAGTAGTATAGTCACCGGCGAGAGTAGCGGTGAGCAGTACTTC. It specifies CASSIVTGESSGEQYF.

The gene calls are TRBV19 and TRBJ2-3; 10 nucleotides match TRBD2. The CDR3 is 14 residues long. Germline CDR1 reads LNHDA; CDR2 reads SQIVND (reference sequence). The ends lost 8 bases at V and 4 bases at J; junction bases unmatched: 6. The CDR3 is CASESGRAADTQYF. Written as DNA, the CDR3 is TGTGCCAGTGAGAGCGGGAGGGCTGCAGATACGCAGTATTTT.

The table lists this clone with a count of one. V and J are TRBV19 and TRBJ2-1, with D tentatively TRBD2 (6 bases). Trimming removed 1 base from V and 9 bases from J, with 13 bases in between. This CDR3 has 14 residues. Germline-derived CDR1 and CDR2 are LNHDA and SQIVND (reference sequence). The CDR3 bases are TGTGCCAGTAGTATAGCTGGGGGGTTCGGTGAGCAGTTCTTC. Residues: CASSIAGGFGEQFF. Full variable domain (outside the CDR3, taken from reference TRBV19 and TRBJ2-1): DGGITQSPKYLFRKEGQNVTLSCEQNLNHDAMYWYRQDPGQGLRLIYYSQIVNDFQKGDIAEGYSVSREKKESFPLTVTSAQKNPTAFYLCASSIAGGFGEQFFGPGTRLTVL.

The chain has TRBV6-6 and TRBJ2-5; a possible D gene is TRBD2 (5 bases). Germline V gives CDR1 MNHNY, CDR2 SVGAGI (reference sequence). CDR3 length: 12 amino acids. Trimming left V 2 bases short and J 10 bases short, with 11 bases between. The CDR3 loop is CASSYETTNQYF. Written as DNA, the CDR3 is TGTGCCAGCAGTTACGAGACGACTAACCAGTACTTC.

This rearrangement joins TRBV2 to TRBJ2-1, with TRBD2 matching 7 bases. Germline lookup yields CDR1 SNHLY and CDR2 FYNNEI. The CDR3 has 12 amino acids. Trimming cost V 6 bases and J 10 bases; bases outside gene matches: 6. The CDR3 loop is CASRGGLPEQFF. In DNA, the CDR3 is TGTGCCAGCAGGGGGGGACTACCGGAGCAGTTCTTC. The whole variable domain, remainder taken from reference TRBV2 and TRBJ2-1, is EPEVTQTPSHQVTQMGQEVILRCVPISNHLYFYWYRQILGQKVEFLVSFYNNEISEKSEIFDDQFSVERPDGSNFTLKIRSTKLEDSAMYFCASRGGLPEQFFGPGTRLTVL.

A few counts support this clone. The rearrangement links TRBV19 to TRBJ1-1, with a weak D call TRBD1 (6 bases). Germline V gene data show CDR1 as LNHDA and CDR2 as SQIVND (reference sequence). Trimming removed 4 bases at V and 5 bases at J, with 17 bases between. The CDR3 contains 15 residues. CDR3 DNA sequence: TGTGCCAGTAGTACCCGGGACAAGCGGCCGACTGAAGCTTTCTTT. Protein: CASSTRDKRPTEAFF.

The chain is built from TRBV4-1 and TRBJ1-2; TRBD1 matches at 12 bases. V dropped 5 bases and J dropped 7; count of bases not matched to a gene: 5. The CDR3 is 14 residues long. Looked up from germline, CDR1 is MGHRA and CDR2 is YSYEKL. The CDR3 coding sequence is TGCGCCAGCAGCGCGGGACAGGGGGCGCTTGGCTACACCTTC. Translated, it gives CASSAGQGALGYTF.